These 25 T cell receptor beta chains came from one sample sequenced in a study of T cell responses to AZD1222 COVID-19 vaccine. Produced via immunoSEQ multiplex PCR; TCRdb's table is partial and in-frame only. This table has about 150,000 clones, 92% appearing once. The sample in question was peripheral blood, obtained on day 0 of AZD1222 vaccination. The receptors originated from an adult in good health.

The genes are TRBV7-9 and TRBJ1-2; tentative D call: TRBD1 (5 bases). The length of the CDR3 is 14 residues. Germline lookup yields CDR1 SEHNR and CDR2 FQNEAQ (reference sequence). The V and J ends lost 5 bases and 4 bases respectively, with 14 bases between them. The CDR3 region has the DNA TGTGCCAGCAGCCCGGGACCAGGACTCTATGGCTACACCTTC. It encodes CASSPGPGLYGYTF.

This clone was observed once. V gene TRBV6-5 combines with J gene TRBJ2-7, with D perhaps TRBD2 (6 bases). Trimming left V 5 bases short and J 4 bases short, with 15 bases between. CDR1 MNHEY and CDR2 SVGAGI come from the germline V gene. CDR3 length: 14 amino acids. The CDR3 nucleotides are TGTGCCAGCAGTCCCACAATCGCGGGGTACGAGCAGTACTTC. This sequence encodes CASSPTIAGYEQYF.

This sequence joins TRBV19 and TRBJ1-5, with TRBD1 matching 7 bases. V trimming: 0 bases; J trimming: 3 bases; junction bases outside the gene matches: 11. The CDR3 consists of 18 residues. Looked up from germline, CDR1 is LNHDA and CDR2 is SQIVND (reference sequence). The CDR3 sequence: CASSIEGDSLDTNQPQHF. The CDR3 DNA follows: TGTGCCAGTAGTATAGAGGGGGACAGCCTAGATACCAATCAGCCCCAGCATTTT. The entire variable domain, with the rest obtained from reference TRBV19 and TRBJ1-5, is as follows: DGGITQSPKYLFRKEGQNVTLSCEQNLNHDAMYWYRQDPGQGLRLIYYSQIVNDFQKGDIAEGYSVSREKKESFPLTVTSAQKNPTAFYLCASSIEGDSLDTNQPQHFGDGTRLSIL.

The V and J genes are TRBV7-3 and TRBJ2-3; 9 bases match TRBD2. CDR3 size: 14 residues. Germline CDR1 and CDR2: SGHTA and FQGTGA. J gave up 3 bases and V 3 bases, and 1 base lay outside the gene matches. The CDR3 spells CASSFSGRTDTQYF. In DNA form, the CDR3 reads TGTGCCAGCAGCTTTAGCGGGAGAACAGATACGCAGTATTTT.

This clone was seen a single time. The CDR3 region has the DNA TGTGCCAGCAGCGACCCCCGTCCAGCGGGACCGAACACCGGGGAGCTGTTTTTT. Translated: CASSDPRPAGPNTGELFF. The J gene is TRBJ2-2, the V gene TRBV9; 7 bases align to TRBD2. The V gene end was trimmed by 3 bases and the J gene end by 0 bases; junction bases not matched to a gene: 11. The CDR3 runs to 18 residues. Looked up from germline, CDR1 is SGDLS and CDR2 is YYNGEE.

The chain is built from TRBV5-1 and TRBJ1-1, with D perhaps TRBD1 (5 bases). The germline gives CDR1 SGHRS, CDR2 YFSETQ. Trimming cost V 3 bases and J 2 bases, with 14 bases left between them. This CDR3 has 15 amino acids. CDR3 protein: CASSSLPQGNTEAFF. Here the CDR3 DNA reads TGCGCCAGCAGCTCTCTACCGCAGGGAAACACTGAAGCTTTCTTT.

The V gene is TRBV29-1, the J gene TRBJ1-1; no clear D gene. The CDR3 has 14 residues. Trimming took 8 bases from V and 0 from J, leaving 16 bases between them. Germline-derived CDR1 and CDR2 are SQVTM and ANQGSEA. Here the CDR3 DNA reads TGCAGCACCGGACGGTACTCCGTGAACACTGAAGCTTTCTTT. It is translated as CSTGRYSVNTEAFF.

The J gene is TRBJ2-5, the V gene TRBV5-1, with 11 bases matching TRBD2. The ends lost 1 base at V and 4 bases at J; junction bases unmatched: 6. The CDR3 runs to 16 residues. CDR1 is SGHRS, CDR2 YFSETQ, per germline. CDR3 protein: CASSLRLAGGGETQYF. In DNA, the CDR3 is TGCGCCAGCAGCTTGAGATTAGCGGGAGGGGGAGAGACCCAGTACTTC.

This chain links TRBV4-2 with TRBJ2-2; 7 nucleotides agree with TRBD2. The V and J ends lost 0 bases and 5 bases, in that order; junction bases with no gene match: 9. Germline V gene sequence: CDR1 LGHNA, CDR2 YNFKEQ. The CDR3 spans 17 residues. The CDR3 loop is CASSQDLGRRGTGELFF. CDR3 sequence (DNA): TGTGCCAGCAGCCAAGATCTAGGCAGGCGGGGGACCGGGGAGCTGTTTTTT.

CDR3 sequence (DNA): TGTGCCAGCAGTTTGGTGGGAGGGAGTTCACCCCTCCACTTT. This gives the protein CASSLVGGSSPLHF. The V gene is TRBV28, the J gene TRBJ1-6; D call uncertain. Trimming took off 3 bases at V and 9 bases at J, with 12 bases between the two ends. Germline loops: CDR1 MDHEN, CDR2 SYDVKM. The CDR3 is 14 amino acids.

The chain employs TRBV4-1 and TRBJ1-6; 8 bases agree with TRBD1. Germline V gene data show CDR1 as MGHRA and CDR2 as YSYEKL. This CDR3 is built from 15 residues. Trimming cost V 5 bases and J 7 bases; bases outside gene matches: 7. In DNA, the CDR3 is TGCGCCAGCAGCTATTCAGGGGGCTCCAATTCACCCCTCCACTTT. Translated: CASSYSGGSNSPLHF.

The chain joins TRBV5-1 to TRBJ2-1, with TRBD1 identical over 12 bases. Germline V lookup: CDR1 SGHRS, CDR2 YFSETQ. Germline trimming cut 5 bases from V and 8 bases from J; bases unmatched to any gene: 8. The CDR3 consists of 15 residues. The CDR3 DNA is TGCGCCAGCAGATTCGGGACAGGGGGCCAGTATGAGCAGTTCTTC. It translates to CASRFGTGGQYEQFF.

The gene calls are TRBV29-1 and TRBJ2-7, with 12 bases that match TRBD1. This CDR3 comprises 14 residues. Germline CDR1 SQVTM, CDR2 ANQGSEA. V was pared by 2 bases and J by 5 bases, with 4 bases of the junction left unmatched. CDR3 in DNA: TGCAGCGTTGAAACCGGGACAGGGGGCGACGAGCAGTACTTC. It translates to CSVETGTGGDEQYF.

This sequence joins TRBV2 and TRBJ2-1; 10 bases line up with TRBD1. V gave up 6 bases and J gave up 7 bases; unmatched junction bases: 9. This CDR3 contains 15 residues. Germline CDR1 reads SNHLY; CDR2 reads FYNNEI. The CDR3 is CASSKGQGPRNEQFF. The CDR3 DNA sequence: TGTGCCAGCAGCAAGGGACAGGGGCCGCGGAATGAGCAGTTCTTC.

The chain has TRBV27 and TRBJ2-1, with 9 bases that match TRBD2. The CDR3 extends over 14 amino acids. V lost 5 bases to trimming and J lost 12 bases; unmatched junction nucleotides: 11. Germline assignment: CDR1 MNHEY and CDR2 SMNVEV (reference sequence). The CDR3 nucleotides read TGTGCCAGCAGTCCTCCGGGACTAGCCACCGGGCAGTTCTTC. Translating gives CASSPPGLATGQFF.

The genes are TRBV18 and TRBJ1-6; D remains ambiguous. V lost 3 bases, J lost 7 bases, and 13 bases lay in between. Germline V gives CDR1 KGHSH, CDR2 LQKENI. The length of the CDR3 is 15 residues. CDR3 nucleotides: TGTGCCAGCTCACCGGAGAGTTCTAGGAATTCACCCCTCCACTTT. Encoded protein: CASSPESSRNSPLHF.

The chain couples TRBV7-9 to TRBJ2-5, with D possibly TRBD1 on 8 matching bases. The ends were cut back, 5 bases at V and 0 bases at J, with 22 bases in the middle. The CDR3 loop spans 18 amino acids. The germline V gene has CDR1 SEHNR and CDR2 FQNEAQ (reference sequence). The CDR3 region has the DNA TGTGCCAGCAGCCAGCGACAGGGGAGGGCAATCCACCAAGAGACCCAGTACTTC. Amino acid sequence: CASSQRQGRAIHQETQYF.

The sample holds a few counts of this clone. The chain recombines TRBV5-1 with TRBJ1-2, with TRBD1 as a possible D gene (6 bases). The CDR3 is 16 amino acids. Trimming took 0 bases from V and 3 from J, leaving 15 bases between them. Germline V CDR1 and CDR2: SGHRS, YFSETQ. The CDR3 DNA follows: TGCGCCAGCAGCTTGGAGCGTAACAGGGACTACTATGGCTACACCTTC. This codes for CASSLERNRDYYGYTF. Supplemented by reference TRBV5-1 and TRBJ1-2, the full variable domain reads KAGVTQTPRYLIKTRGQQVTLSCSPISGHRSVSWYQQTPGQGLQFLFEYFSETQRNKGNFPGRFSGRQFSNSRSEMNVSTLELGDSALYLCASSLERNRDYYGYTFGSGTRLTVV.

V and J are TRBV7-3 and TRBJ2-1; perhaps TRBD2 as D (6 bases). This CDR3 contains 16 residues. V was shortened by 5 bases and J by 5 bases, with 19 bases between the two germline ends. Looked up from germline, CDR1 is SGHTA and CDR2 is FQGTGA. CDR3 sequence reads: CASSPGGAGRHNEQFF. CDR3 sequence (DNA): TGTGCCAGCAGCCCCGGAGGCGCGGGACGGCACAATGAGCAGTTCTTC. The variable domain in full, with the rest retrieved from reference TRBV7-3 and TRBJ2-1, is GAGVSQTPSNKVTEKGKYVELRCDPISGHTALYWYRQSLGQGPEFLIYFQGTGAADDSGLPNDRFFAVRPEGSVSTLKIQRTERGDSAVYLCASSPGGAGRHNEQFFGPGTRLTVL.

The chain recombines TRBV6-5 with TRBJ1-2; possible D gene TRBD1, 5 bases. CDR1 and CDR2 from the germline V gene are MNHEY and SVGAGI. This CDR3 is 14 amino acids long. The V end was cut by 5 bases, the J end by 4 bases, with 14 bases between. This CDR3 is CASSRGGEPYGYTF. The CDR3 nucleotides are TGTGCCAGCAGTAGGGGTGGAGAACCCTATGGCTACACCTTC.

The V call is TRBV6-5, the J call TRBJ2-1, with D possibly TRBD2 on 5 matching bases. Trimming took off 5 bases at V and 0 bases at J, with 11 bases between the two ends. The CDR3 loop spans 15 amino acids. Germline CDR1 and CDR2: MNHEY and SVGAGI. The CDR3 here is CASSLRTVSYNEQFF. In DNA form, the CDR3 reads TGTGCCAGCAGTCTACGGACTGTCTCCTACAATGAGCAGTTCTTC.

This clone appeared once. The J gene is TRBJ2-2, the V gene TRBV18; 10 positions agree with TRBD1. From germline, CDR1 is KGHSH and CDR2 LQKENI. The CDR3 extends over 17 amino acids. V lost 0 bases and J lost 6; bases outside the gene matches: 7. The CDR3 nucleotides are TGTGCCAGCTCACCACCGACAGGGGGCTTAAACGCCGGGGAGCTGTTTTTT. This gives the protein CASSPPTGGLNAGELFF.

This chain connects TRBV19 to TRBJ2-7; 10 nucleotides match TRBD1. Trimming cost V 4 bases and J 4 bases; bases outside gene matches: 7. The CDR3 loop spans 15 amino acids. From germline, CDR1 is LNHDA and CDR2 SQIVND (reference sequence). In DNA form, the CDR3 reads TGTGCCAGTAGTACCGACAGGGGGCTGGTATACGAGCAGTACTTC. Its protein is CASSTDRGLVYEQYF.

The genes are TRBV29-1 and TRBJ1-3; no clear D gene. The V end lost 5 bases, the J end lost 0 bases, and 8 bases lay between the germline ends. Germline V gives CDR1 SQVTM, CDR2 ANQGSEA. This CDR3 is built from 13 residues. CDR3 sequence reads: CSVLPFSGNTIYF. In DNA, the CDR3 is TGCAGCGTTCTGCCATTCTCTGGAAACACCATATATTTT.

CDR3 in amino acids: CASSLEGESYNEQFF. CDR3 nucleotides: TGTGCCAGCAGCTTAGAAGGGGAATCCTACAATGAGCAGTTCTTC. The V and J genes are TRBV11-2 and TRBJ2-1; weak D call: TRBD1 (5 bases). Germline V CDR1 and CDR2: SGHAT, FQNNGV. The CDR3 runs 15 residues. The V end lost 0 bases, the J end lost 1 base, and 7 bases lay between the germline ends.